One and the same sample provided the 8 T cell receptor beta chains below, sequenced in a study of blood T cell repertoires in COVID-19. Sequencing was performed with immunoSEQ multiplex PCR; in TCRdb, only in-frame clones are kept and a portion is missing. Here the sample spans under 250,000 clones, about four fifths being singletons. The sample comprised peripheral blood. These receptors all come from a woman of 80 years or more with acute or convalescent COVID-19.

The chain combines TRBV19 with TRBJ2-7; no clear D gene. The V end was cut by 0 bases, the J end by 2 bases, with 5 bases between. The CDR3 covers 13 residues. Per the germline V gene, CDR1 is LNHDA and CDR2 is SQIVND (reference sequence). The CDR3 DNA reads TGTGCCAGTAGTATAGAGGGCCCCTACGAGCAGTACTTC. It yields the protein CASSIEGPYEQYF.

This chain joins TRBV12-5 and TRBJ1-1; D is possibly TRBD1 (6 bases). In germline, CDR1 is LGHNT, CDR2 FRNRAP. The CDR3 consists of 13 residues. V was clipped by 6 bases and J by 10 bases, with 18 bases between them. The CDR3 loop is CASGLDRYTGAFF. The CDR3 region has the DNA TGTGCTAGTGGCCTGGACAGATACACCGGAGCTTTCTTT.

The chain has TRBV6-5 and TRBJ2-7, with 7 bases matching TRBD1. This CDR3 contains 12 residues. CDR1 is MNHEY and CDR2 is SVGAGI in the germline V gene. V was clipped by 10 bases and J by 7 bases; unmatched bases: 10. The CDR3 loop is CATGTVPLEQYF. CDR3 DNA: TGTGCCACCGGGACAGTACCCCTGGAGCAGTACTTC.

The CDR3 loop reads CAWSSGGADTQYF. The CDR3 nucleotides read TGTGCCTGGAGCTCCGGGGGGGCGGATACGCAGTATTTT. The rearrangement joins TRBV30 to TRBJ2-3; 8 bases line up with TRBD2. CDR3 length: 13 amino acids. V gave up 3 bases and J gave up 6 bases; unmatched junction bases: 5. Germline-derived CDR1 and CDR2 are GTSNPN and SVGIG (reference sequence).

V usage is TRBV5-4 and J usage is TRBJ2-7; TRBD2 matches at 7 bases. The CDR3 spans 15 residues. The V segment lost 4 bases and the J segment 5 bases; nucleotides outside the gene matches: 12. The germline CDR1 and CDR2 sequences are SGHNT and YYREEE (reference sequence). CDR3: CASSPPRAGLDEQYF. DNA for the CDR3: TGTGCCAGCAGCCCCCCCCGAGCGGGGTTAGACGAGCAGTACTTC.

The rearrangement uses TRBV20-1 and TRBJ2-1; 7 bases line up with TRBD1. From germline, CDR1 is DFQATT and CDR2 SNEGSKA (reference sequence). J gave up 5 bases and V 3 bases, and 7 bases lay outside the gene matches. The CDR3 sequence is 14 residues long. In DNA, the CDR3 is TGCAGTGCTAGTTCCCCCGACAGGGACAATGAGCAGTTCTTC. Translated: CSASSPDRDNEQFF.

This chain joins TRBV3-1 (or the pseudogene TRBV3-2) and TRBJ1-1, with D possibly matching TRBD1 (5 bases). V dropped 0 bases and J dropped 10 bases, with 15 bases sitting between them. Germline CDR1 and CDR2: LGHDT and YNNKEL (reference sequence). The CDR3 is made up of 14 amino acids. Written as DNA, the CDR3 is TGTGCCAGCAGCCAAGACGGAGGGTACGGGGGAGCTTTCTTT. Its protein product is CASSQDGGYGGAFF.

This clone was detected once. V and J are TRBV12-3 or TRBV12-4 and TRBJ2-1, with D uncertain. The CDR3 contains 13 residues. V was shortened by 3 bases and J by 4 bases, with 7 bases between the two germline ends. Here the CDR3 DNA reads TGTGCCAGCAGTTTTATACAGTACAATGAGCAGTTCTTC. It is translated as CASSFIQYNEQFF.